This T cell receptor (beta chain) was captured by sequencing in a study of shared clonotypes between healthy human individuals. Recent vaccinations or acute infections were absent in the healthy HIV-negative adult donors. The protocol was immunoSEQ multiplex PCR, while the TCRdb copy is restricted to in-frame clones and leaves out a portion. Of 2 million to 2.5 million clones listed, more than 85% are singletons. The sample was naive CD4+ T cells from PBMCs. Subset given: CD45RA+ positively selected. The TCR was taken from a young man in good health. Some clones in this sample may be carry-over from other donors' samples.

The chain's CDR3 is CASSRGRDSRNEKLFF. Written as DNA, the CDR3 is TGTGCCAGCAGCCGCGGCCGGGACAGCCGGAATGAAAAACTGTTTTTT. The genes are TRBV27 and TRBJ1-4, with 7 bases matching TRBD1. Germline V gene data show CDR1 as MNHEY and CDR2 as SMNVEV (reference sequence). The CDR3 has 16 residues. The J segment lost 5 bases and the V segment lost 6 bases, leaving 12 bases of the junction unmatched.